One and the same sample provided the 8 T cell receptor beta chains below, sequenced in a study of read filtering for tumor transcriptome and immune sequencing. The library was built from around 0.4 ug RNA with molecular barcoded adaptors for alpha/delta and beta/gamma chains. MiXCR, applied by TCRdb to the reads, yields one record per CDR3 protein. The sample carries tens of thousands of distinct CDR3 sequences, approximately 15% recorded once. Sequencing was done on a sample of a population of CD138-negative cells sorted from bone marrow. The receptors originated from a donor older than 35 with multiple myeloma.

This clonotype was counted at least ten times. The chain combines TRBV6-1 with TRBJ1-1, with D perhaps matching TRBD1 (6 bases). V was pared by 2 bases and J by 1 base, with 14 bases between. Germline CDR1 is MNHNS and CDR2 is SASEGT. The length of the CDR3 is 16 residues. For the CDR3, the DNA is TGTGCCAGCAGTGAACGGGACAAAGCTCCGAACACTGAAGCTTTCTTT. It encodes CASSERDKAPNTEAFF.

This clonotype was picked up many times. The CDR3 sequence is CASSSMTGRGNEQFF. The CDR3 DNA is TGTGCCAGCAGTAGTATGACAGGCAGGGGCAATGAGCAGTTCTTC. V is TRBV28 and J is TRBJ2-1, with a tentative D call TRBD1 (6 bases). Germline V CDR1 and CDR2: MDHEN, SYDVKM. The CDR3 is 15 residues long. Trimming shortened V by 5 bases and J by 6 bases, and 17 bases separated the two germline ends.

This clonotype was recorded at least ten times. The CDR3 protein is CASSFGPTGELFF. CDR3 nucleotides: TGTGCCAGCAGCTTCGGCCCAACCGGGGAGCTGTTTTTT. The V and J genes are TRBV7-9 and TRBJ2-2; D not certain. V shed 3 bases and J shed 5 bases, with 7 bases lying between them. Germline values: CDR1 SEHNR, CDR2 FQNEAQ (reference sequence). This CDR3 is 13 amino acids long. Full variable domain (missing parts from reference TRBV7-9 and TRBJ2-2): DTGVSQNPRHKITKRGQNVTFRCDPISEHNRLYWYRQTLGQGPEFLTYFQNEAQLEKSRLLSDRFSAERPKGSFSTLEIQRTEQGDSAMYLCASSFGPTGELFFGEGSRLTVL.

This clonotype was seen repeatedly, ten times or more. This chain joins TRBV12-3 or TRBV12-4 and TRBJ2-2; no clear D gene. The CDR3 is 14 residues long. V was trimmed by 6 bases and J by 3 bases, leaving 11 bases between them. Here the CDR3 reads CASSYERYTGELFF. The CDR3 DNA sequence: TGTGCCAGCAGCTATGAACGGTACACCGGGGAGCTGTTTTTT.

This clonotype was counted at least ten times. V is TRBV19 and J is TRBJ2-7, with 7 nucleotides matching TRBD2. CDR3 length: 15 residues. After removal of 7 bases from V and 4 bases from J, the junction contained 13 bases not matched to a gene. CDR1 and CDR2 (germline): LNHDA, SQIVND (reference sequence). CDR3 sequence reads: CASNTHGAGEYEQYF. CDR3 nucleotides: TGTGCCAGTAATACACACGGGGCGGGAGAATACGAGCAGTACTTC.

V and J are TRBV3-1 and TRBJ2-7; no clear D gene. The CDR3 is 14 residues long. V was trimmed by 0 bases and J by 4 bases, leaving 10 bases between them. Looked up from germline, CDR1 is LGHDT and CDR2 is YNNKEL (reference sequence). This chain's CDR3 is CASSQDPRAYEQYF. CDR3 DNA sequence: TGTGCCAGCAGCCAAGATCCGAGAGCATACGAGCAGTACTTC.

This clonotype has ten or more counts. The chain employs TRBV20-1 and TRBJ1-5, with 10 bases identical to TRBD1. The CDR3 length is 18 residues. Germline CDR1 DFQATT, CDR2 SNEGSKA (reference sequence). The ends lost 2 bases at V and 3 bases at J; junction bases unmatched: 13. For the CDR3, the DNA is TGCAGTGCTAGAATCTCTACCCGGGACAGGGGTATCAATCAGCCCCAGCATTTT. Amino acids: CSARISTRDRGINQPQHF.

This clonotype was detected only a few times. A junction boundary mismatches the germline segment, possibly from a read error. The chain carries TRBV3-1 and TRBJ2-1, with 13 positions matching TRBD2. Germline-derived CDR1 and CDR2 are LGHDT and YNNKEL (reference sequence). CDR3 length: 17 residues. CDR3 sequence reads: CASSPPGLAGSYDEQFF. CDR3 nucleotides: TGTGCCAGCAGCCCTCCGGGACTAGCGGGATCCTACGATGAGCAGTTCTTT.